One sample yielded the 9 T cell receptor beta chains listed below, sequenced in a study of control samples from healthy donors and cancer patients. Some clones are missing from TCRdb's copy, which holds only in-frame ones; the method was immunoSEQ multiplex PCR. The repertoire includes 150,000 to 200,000 clones, about 93% of them detected once, and 4.1% sits in the top ten. Material for sequencing was blood. The receptors shown here come from a woman in her fifties or sixties in good health.

The J gene is TRBJ1-3, the V gene TRBV25-1, with D unresolved. Trimming removed 1 base from V and 0 bases from J, with 10 bases in between. Germline loops: CDR1 MGHDK, CDR2 SYGVNS. This CDR3 is built from 16 residues. CDR3 coding DNA: TGTGCCAGCAGTGAATCGGTGGAGATCTCTGGAAACACCATATATTTT. This sequence encodes CASSESVEISGNTIYF.

The chain recombines TRBV2 with TRBJ1-5, with D hard to call. The CDR3 consists of 13 residues. Trimming removed 3 bases at V and 7 bases at J, with 10 bases between. Germline CDR1 reads SNHLY; CDR2 reads FYNNEI. The CDR3 protein is CASSDLRGQPQHF. CDR3 nucleotides: TGTGCCAGCAGTGACCTACGGGGACAGCCCCAGCATTTT.

V usage is TRBV7-2 and J usage is TRBJ1-6; D unresolved. Germline V CDR1 and CDR2: SGHTA, FQGNSA. V was shortened by 1 base and J by 0 bases, with 10 bases between the two germline ends. The CDR3 runs 17 residues. The CDR3 region has the DNA TGTGCCAGCAGCTTAGAGTTGAGGAGCTCCTATAATTCACCCCTCCACTTT. Its translation is CASSLELRSSYNSPLHF.

The chain has TRBV18 and TRBJ2-3; the match to TRBD2 covers 12 bases. CDR1 is KGHSH, CDR2 LQKENI, per germline. Trimming cost V 4 bases and J 8 bases; bases outside gene matches: 7. The CDR3 sequence is 15 residues long. CDR3 residues: CASSLLAGGDVTQYF. CDR3 DNA sequence: TGTGCCAGCTCACTACTAGCGGGGGGCGATGTTACGCAGTATTTT.

The rearrangement joins TRBV7-8 to TRBJ1-2; D may be TRBD1 (5 bases). CDR1 is SGHVS and CDR2 is FQNEAQ in the germline V gene. The germline V and J ends were trimmed by 5 bases and 8 bases, with 12 bases remaining between them. CDR3 length equals 12 residues. The CDR3 DNA follows: TGTGCCAGCAGCCCCACGGGGGGGGGCTACACCTTC. Amino acids: CASSPTGGGYTF.

The chain uses TRBV6-6 and TRBJ2-1; weak D call: TRBD2 (7 bases). The CDR3 runs to 15 residues. V was clipped by 8 bases and J by 7 bases, with 21 bases between them. Germline-derived CDR1 and CDR2 are MNHNY and SVGAGI (reference sequence). Written as DNA, the CDR3 is TGTGCCAGCTCCTGGTGGCGGGGGCGTTATAATGAGCAGTTCTTC. It codes for CASSWWRGRYNEQFF.

The gene calls are TRBV7-2 and TRBJ1-3; 12 bases are a match to TRBD1. V shed 10 bases, J shed 0 bases, and the junction held 16 bases outside the gene matches. Germline CDR1 is SGHTA and CDR2 is FQGNSA. CDR3 length equals 19 residues. The CDR3 sequence is CATSLNRDRGHPSGNTIYF. In DNA form, the CDR3 reads TGTGCCACCTCTCTTAACCGGGACAGGGGGCACCCCTCTGGAAACACCATATATTTT.

V gene TRBV7-9 combines with J gene TRBJ1-2; 7 nucleotides agree with TRBD1. CDR1 and CDR2 (germline): SEHNR, FQNEAQ (reference sequence). The trim removed 5 bases at V and 4 bases at J, leaving 19 bases unmatched. CDR3 length: 18 amino acids. CDR3 sequence reads: CASSRHRDRYPNLYGYTF. In DNA, the CDR3 is TGTGCCAGCAGCCGTCACCGGGACAGATATCCAAACCTCTATGGCTACACCTTC.

J is TRBJ1-1 and V is TRBV11-2; D call uncertain. Germline values: CDR1 SGHAT, CDR2 FQNNGV. V was trimmed by 3 bases and J by 4 bases, leaving 3 bases between them. The CDR3 covers 11 residues. CDR3 in DNA: TGTGCCAGCAGCTTTTCCACTGAAGCTTTCTTT. Residues: CASSFSTEAFF.